This T cell receptor beta chain was captured in a study of glioma-infiltrating T cells after dendritic cell vaccination (dated by TCRdb to 2015 to 2016). Describing the broader study: The cohort included 15 or so glioblastoma patients drawn from Phase I and II dendritic cell vaccination trials, of whom 9 were newly diagnosed and 6 had recurrent disease. In glioblastoma patients vaccinated with dendritic cells, deep sequencing of TCR beta CDR3 regions served to measure the amount of tumor-infiltrating lymphocytes and to compare repertoires between tumor and blood. Three intradermal dendritic cell vaccine injections were administered to patients at biweekly intervals in the arm below the axilla. TCR sequencing metrics, including TIL content and tumor-blood repertoire overlap, were correlated with survival after dendritic cell vaccination. To make the vaccine, monocyte-derived dendritic cells were cultured for under 9 days with IL-4 and GM-CSF and then pulsed overnight with autologous tumor lysate. Patients received autologous tumor lysate-pulsed dendritic cell vaccination between about 2003 and 2013. The paper's findings and limits, for the study overall: After dendritic cell vaccination, a higher estimated pretreatment TIL content predicted longer time to progression and overall survival. The cohort was small and heterogeneous, with few patients having full blood and tumor sets and even fewer initial-recurrent tumor pairs. TCR clonality showed no direct relationship with survival, which suggests that a diverse polyclonal response may matter. The three-group TCR overlap response model was described as speculative and requiring prospective validation.

Sequences SGHTS (CDR1) and YDEGEE (CDR2) are obtained from the germline V gene. V sheds 4 bases and J sheds 7 bases, leaving 8 bases between their ends. Inclusive of the bounding cysteine and phenylalanine, the CDR3 is 12 residues long. Of the read, only the CDR3 DNA is kept; its 36 bases are in frame from base 1. Selection of patients required sufficient residual fresh-frozen tumor tissue and over two years of available survival data. Although molecular status otherwise differed among the glioblastoma patients, no patient had an isocitrate dehydrogenase mutation. PBMC were collected before vaccination, two weeks after the third vaccination, and at tumor progression if progression occurred. Genomic DNA was extracted with the Qiagen DNeasy Blood extraction Kit. TCRB CDR3 regions were amplified from about 1.9 ug genomic DNA, or all available DNA if less, using the immunoSEQ assay. Multiplex PCR used 60 forward primers for TCR V beta segments and 13 reverse primers for J beta segments. To estimate the number of reads per starting template, synthetic control templates were added to each sample at limiting dilution. Sequencing produced 87 bp reads on the Illumina HiSeq System. Processing in the source paper ran as follows. PCR and sequencing errors were removed by a nearest neighbor algorithm that merged closely related sequences. TCR overlap was defined as the percentage of unique tumor TCR beta sequences that were also present in the same patient's peripheral blood. What TCRdb holds here is the immuneACCESS table cut down to in-frame rearrangements. Part of the clones is not present; checked against another copy, under half of the missing clones reflect an unresolved V gene, and the others are unexplained. V and J calls plus clone size are reproduced from that table; the DNA served to infer D and trimming. The sample includes about 64,000 clones, with more than 75% observed a single time. The ten largest make up more than 8% of the sample.

About this clone itself: This receptor's antigen is unknown. No much larger clone is present one base from it, and per-base qualities are unavailable.

The sequence links TRBV5-8 to TRBJ2-2; the D gene cannot be named for sure. This receptor was identified in a human donor with glioblastoma. Sequenced here: blood, sampled before dendritic cell vaccination. The DNA sequence is given as TGTGCCAGCAGCGTATACAGCGGGGAGCTGTTTTTT. This encodes CASSVYSGELFF.